This T cell receptor (beta chain) was captured by sequencing in a study of blood T cells in healthy people across ages. Using a J-beta primer mix together with a sample-barcoded 5' primer, a second PCR was run for roughly 6 to 12 cycles. TCRdb independently ran MiXCR on the 5' RACE reads; one entry per CDR3 protein. Here the sample spans 380,000 or so distinct CDR3 sequences, 45% to 60% being singletons. Looked up from germline, CDR1 is SGHRS and CDR2 is YFSETQ. The CDR3 length is 14 residues. Sequenced input: blood. This rearrangement joins TRBV5-1 to TRBJ2-1; TRBD1 matches 7 bases. TRBJ2-7 explains the end of the DNA better; the J call may be wrong. The TCR sequence derives from a man aged 55 to 70 in good health. This chain's CDR3 is CASSEGAAYNEQYF. The CDR3 DNA follows: TGCGCCAGCAGTGAGGGGGCAGCCTACAATGAGCAGTACTTC.